These 16 T cell receptor beta chains were all obtained from the same sample, sequenced in a study of shared clonotypes between healthy human individuals. Sequenced by immunoSEQ multiplex PCR; TCRdb stores in-frame clones only, minus some. Found here are over 1.5 million clones, approximately 98% of them singletons; the top ten hold around 0.47%. The sample consisted of naive CD4+ T cells sorted from blood. The subset denotes: CD45RA+ positively selected. The receptors were gathered from a man between 25 and 39 years old in good health.

The chain joins TRBV10-2 to TRBJ2-7, with TRBD1 identical over 7 bases. This CDR3 is built from 12 residues. Trimming cost V 10 bases and J 6 bases; bases outside gene matches: 9. Germline-derived CDR1 and CDR2 are WSHSY and SAAADI. CDR3 nucleotides: TGCGCCACGAGACAGGGTGGTCTCGAGCAGTACTTC. Protein sequence: CATRQGGLEQYF.

J is TRBJ1-5 and V is TRBV28; possibly TRBD1 for D (6 bases). Trimming took off 1 base at V and 5 bases at J, with 12 bases between the two ends. This CDR3 has 15 residues. Germline values: CDR1 MDHEN, CDR2 SYDVKM. The CDR3 DNA is TGTGCCAGCAGTTTATCGGCAACAGGGTATCAGCCCCAGCATTTT. Protein: CASSLSATGYQPQHF.

The J gene is TRBJ2-3, the V gene TRBV9; D might be TRBD1 (5 bases). The CDR3 runs 16 residues. V was shortened by 0 bases and J by 1 base, with 12 bases between the two germline ends. Germline CDR1 SGDLS, CDR2 YYNGEE. This chain's CDR3 is CASSVGVGARTDTQYF. CDR3 bases: TGTGCCAGCAGCGTAGGGGTAGGGGCCCGCACAGATACGCAGTATTTT. Filled out from reference TRBV9 and TRBJ2-3, the complete variable domain reads DSGVTQTPKHLITATGQRVTLRCSPRSGDLSVYWYQQSLDQGLQFLIQYYNGEERAKGNILERFSAQQFPDLHSELNLSSLELGDSALYFCASSVGVGARTDTQYFGPGTRLTVL.

The chain has TRBV27 and TRBJ2-7, with D perhaps given as TRBD1 or TRBD2 (5 bases each). The CDR3 has 16 residues. V shed 5 bases and J shed 7 bases, with 24 bases lying between them. The V gene's germline CDR1 is MNHEY and CDR2 SMNVEV (reference sequence). CDR3 loop: CASSPRGARVGLEQYF. CDR3 sequence (DNA): TGTGCCAGCAGTCCACGAGGGGCCAGGGTGGGGCTGGAGCAGTACTTC.

The chain carries TRBV7-9 and TRBJ2-3; TRBD1 might be the D (5 bases). The CDR3 is made up of 16 amino acids. The V gene lost 1 base and the J gene lost 0 bases, with 11 bases spanning the gap. Germline CDR1 SEHNR, CDR2 FQNEAQ (reference sequence). This CDR3 is CASSLGRQSSTDTQYF. CDR3 nucleotide sequence: TGTGCCAGCAGCTTAGGTCGACAGTCTAGCACAGATACGCAGTATTTT.

The table lists this clone with a count of one. This chain connects TRBV10-3 to TRBJ2-3, with no clear D. The CDR3 covers 15 residues. V dropped 10 bases and J dropped 2 bases, with 19 bases sitting between them. Germline lookup yields CDR1 ENHRY and CDR2 SYGVKD. The CDR3 is CATEAGEGFTDTQYF. The CDR3 bases are TGTGCCACCGAAGCCGGAGAAGGATTCACAGATACGCAGTATTTT.

The chain links TRBV5-1 to TRBJ2-5, with 8 bases that match TRBD1. Germline loops: CDR1 SGHRS, CDR2 YFSETQ. Unmatched junction bases numbered 6, after V lost 0 bases and J lost 5 bases. The CDR3 runs 15 residues. The CDR3 nucleotides read TGCGCCAGCAGCTTGGGGACAGGGTTTCGGGAGACCCAGTACTTC. Amino acid sequence: CASSLGTGFRETQYF.

J is TRBJ2-1 and V is TRBV10-3, with 10 bases lining up with TRBD1. V lost 5 bases to trimming and J lost 5 bases; unmatched junction nucleotides: 3. The CDR3 spans 14 residues. CDR1 and CDR2 from the germline V gene are ENHRY and SYGVKD. The CDR3 DNA reads TGTGCCATCAGTAGGGACAGGGGAGACAATGAGCAGTTCTTC. It codes for CAISRDRGDNEQFF.

J is TRBJ1-5 and V is TRBV2, with D hard to call. The V gene's germline CDR1 is SNHLY and CDR2 FYNNEI. The CDR3 totals 14 residues. The V end lost 6 bases, the J end lost 2 bases, and 11 bases lay between the germline ends. In DNA, the CDR3 is TGTGCCAGCAGCCTCGGGAGGGGCAATCAGCCCCAGCATTTT. Translating gives CASSLGRGNQPQHF.

The V call is TRBV5-1, the J call TRBJ1-1; 8 bases fit TRBD1. V gave up 4 bases and J gave up 3 bases; unmatched junction bases: 5. Germline V CDR1 and CDR2: SGHRS, YFSETQ. The length of the CDR3 is 14 residues. This chain's CDR3 is CASSNGQGDTEAFF. For the CDR3, the DNA is TGCGCCAGCAGCAACGGACAGGGTGACACTGAAGCTTTCTTT.

V and J are TRBV5-1 and TRBJ1-1, with 11 positions matching TRBD1. Germline CDR1 and CDR2: SGHRS and YFSETQ. Unmatched junction bases numbered 8, after V lost 0 bases and J lost 4 bases. The CDR3 covers 17 residues. CDR3: CASSLDGQGAMGTEAFF. For the CDR3, the DNA is TGCGCCAGCAGCTTGGATGGACAGGGGGCTATGGGCACTGAAGCTTTCTTT. The entire variable domain, with the rest obtained from reference TRBV5-1 and TRBJ1-1, is as follows: KAGVTQTPRYLIKTRGQQVTLSCSPISGHRSVSWYQQTPGQGLQFLFEYFSETQRNKGNFPGRFSGRQFSNSRSEMNVSTLELGDSALYLCASSLDGQGAMGTEAFFGQGTRLTVV.

The J gene is TRBJ2-7, the V gene TRBV5-1, with 7 bases identical to TRBD2. This CDR3 region has 16 residues. Germline CDR1 SGHRS, CDR2 YFSETQ. After removal of 4 bases from V and 2 bases from J, the junction contained 12 bases not matched to a gene. The CDR3 sequence: CASSPSRGGATYEQYF. Here the CDR3 DNA reads TGCGCCAGCAGCCCATCACGCGGGGGTGCTACCTACGAGCAGTACTTC.

The chain uses TRBV27 and TRBJ2-1, with D perhaps matching TRBD2 (5 bases). The length of the CDR3 is 13 residues. CDR1 is MNHEY, CDR2 SMNVEV, per germline (reference sequence). The ends were cut back, 6 bases at V and 10 bases at J, with 16 bases in the middle. CDR3: CASSPFRGIEQFF. The CDR3 nucleotides are TGTGCCAGCAGCCCCTTCCGGGGTATCGAGCAGTTCTTC.

J is TRBJ2-5 and V is TRBV7-2, with no clear D. Germline CDR1 is SGHTA and CDR2 is FQGNSA. Trimming removed 8 bases from V and 7 bases from J, with 17 bases in between. This CDR3 has 13 amino acids. The CDR3 here is CASEDLGSVTQYF. The CDR3 DNA follows: TGTGCCAGCGAAGATTTAGGGTCGGTGACCCAGTACTTC.

Only one count was recorded for this clone. The chain combines TRBV5-5 with TRBJ2-3; 8 positions match TRBD1. Germline V gene data show CDR1 as SGHKS and CDR2 as YYEKEE (reference sequence). V shed 4 bases and J 3 bases; nucleotides not matched to a gene: 16. The CDR3 sequence is 18 residues long. In nucleotides, the CDR3 is TGTGCCAGCAGCCGTGGAGGCAGGGGGCCCTTGAGAACAGATACGCAGTATTTT. Translating it yields CASSRGGRGPLRTDTQYF.

The J gene is TRBJ2-2, the V gene TRBV13; D is possibly TRBD1 (7 bases). The V end was cut by 4 bases, the J end by 4 bases, with 13 bases between. Germline-derived CDR1 and CDR2 are PRHDT and FYEKMQ (reference sequence). The CDR3 is 15 residues long. The CDR3 bases are TGTGCCAGCAGCTCCCGACAGGGAGGCACCGGGGAGCTGTTTTTT. Amino acids: CASSSRQGGTGELFF.